The 17 T cell receptor beta chains listed next were all sequenced from one sample in a study of blood T cell repertoires in COVID-19. Some clones are missing from TCRdb's copy, which holds only in-frame ones; the method was immunoSEQ multiplex PCR. Of hundreds of thousands of clones listed, about 85% were seen once; the top ten hold approximately 2%. Sequencing input: PBMCs or T cells enriched from blood (not recorded which). The receptors stem from a woman aged 18-29 years with acute COVID-19.

The chain recombines TRBV7-9 with TRBJ2-2, with TRBD2 identical over 11 bases. This CDR3 comprises 18 residues. V shed 5 bases, J shed 7 bases, and the junction held 15 bases outside the gene matches. Germline assignment: CDR1 SEHNR and CDR2 FQNEAQ (reference sequence). The CDR3 region is CASSPYPLAGGRNGELFF. CDR3 bases: TGTGCCAGCAGCCCTTACCCTCTAGCGGGGGGTCGAAACGGGGAGCTGTTTTTT. Based on the CDR3 plus reference TRBV7-9 and TRBJ2-2, the full variable domain is DTGVSQNPRHKITKRGQNVTFRCDPISEHNRLYWYRQTLGQGPEFLTYFQNEAQLEKSRLLSDRFSAERPKGSFSTLEIQRTEQGDSAMYLCASSPYPLAGGRNGELFFGEGSRLTVL.

This chain links TRBV27 with TRBJ1-1, with D perhaps matching TRBD1 (6 bases). The germline gives CDR1 MNHEY, CDR2 SMNVEV (reference sequence). V shed 0 bases and J shed 5 bases, with 13 bases lying between them. The CDR3 runs to 15 residues. The chain's CDR3 is CASSLSSGVRTEAFF. The CDR3, as DNA: TGTGCCAGCAGTTTATCATCAGGGGTTAGGACTGAAGCTTTCTTT.

The chain combines TRBV5-1 with TRBJ2-3, with 8 nucleotides matching TRBD2. CDR1 SGHRS and CDR2 YFSETQ come from the germline V gene. J gave up 4 bases and V 5 bases, and 12 bases lay outside the gene matches. The CDR3 totals 16 residues. CDR3 protein: CASSTGPGLVSDTQYF. The CDR3 DNA follows: TGCGCCAGCAGTACCGGACCGGGACTAGTGTCAGATACGCAGTATTTT.

The rearrangement joins TRBV10-3 to TRBJ1-6, with TRBD1 matching 9 bases. Germline V gene sequence: CDR1 ENHRY, CDR2 SYGVKD. This CDR3 is 15 amino acids long. Trimming cost V 7 bases and J 11 bases; bases outside gene matches: 12. The CDR3 spells CAIKKEGTGTTPLHF. The CDR3 DNA is TGTGCCATCAAGAAGGAGGGGACAGGGACTACACCCCTCCACTTT.

The V call is TRBV6-2 or TRBV6-3, the J call TRBJ2-3, with 11 bases lining up with TRBD2. The V gene's germline CDR1 is MNHEY and CDR2 SVGEGT. The trim removed 4 bases at V and 4 bases at J, leaving 10 bases unmatched. The CDR3 covers 17 residues. The CDR3 is CASSSRLAGGGPDTQYF. CDR3 in DNA: TGTGCCAGCAGTTCTAGGCTAGCGGGGGGCGGTCCAGATACGCAGTATTTT.

The V call is TRBV29-1, the J call TRBJ2-3; D perhaps matches TRBD1 (6 bases). Trimming took off 5 bases at V and 0 bases at J, with 12 bases between the two ends. The CDR3 spans 14 residues. CDR1 SQVTM and CDR2 ANQGSEA come from the germline V gene. The CDR3 loop reads CSVKTGSSTDTQYF. CDR3 DNA sequence: TGCAGCGTTAAGACAGGTTCGAGCACAGATACGCAGTATTTT.

This chain's CDR3 is CASSVAISGRATEQFF. CDR3 sequence (DNA): TGTGCCAGCAGCGTCGCCATTAGCGGGAGGGCCACTGAGCAGTTCTTC. This sequence joins TRBV7-8 and TRBJ2-1; 11 bases fit TRBD2. The CDR3 extends over 16 amino acids. V lost 5 bases to trimming and J lost 9 bases; unmatched junction nucleotides: 12. Germline values: CDR1 SGHVS, CDR2 FQNEAQ. The full variable domain, rest sourced from reference TRBV7-8 and TRBJ2-1, is GAGVSQSPRYKVAKRGQDVALRCDPISGHVSLFWYQQALGQGPEFLTYFQNEAQLDKSGLPSDRFFAERPEGSVSTLKIQRTQQEDSAVYLCASSVAISGRATEQFFGPGTRLTVL.

The genes are TRBV11-2 and TRBJ2-7, with D perhaps TRBD2 (6 bases). Germline loops: CDR1 SGHAT, CDR2 FQNNGV. The CDR3 is made up of 16 amino acids. The V gene lost 1 base and the J gene lost 2 bases, with 15 bases spanning the gap. Written as DNA, the CDR3 is TGTGCCAGCAGCTTAGCGGCCGGGACTTTCACCTACGAGCAGTACTTC. The encoded protein is CASSLAAGTFTYEQYF.

V usage is TRBV29-1 and J usage is TRBJ1-5; 7 bases are shared with TRBD1. The CDR3 has 13 amino acids. J lost 4 bases, V lost 7 bases, and 7 bases had no gene match. Germline V gives CDR1 SQVTM, CDR2 ANQGSEA. The CDR3, as DNA: TGCAGCGCCACTCAGGGGGTAAATCAGCCCCAGCATTTT. This translates into CSATQGVNQPQHF.

The rearrangement links TRBV3-1 (or the pseudogene TRBV3-2) to TRBJ1-1; 7 bases fit TRBD1. CDR3 length: 15 residues. Germline trimming cut 6 bases from V and 4 bases from J; bases unmatched to any gene: 11. From germline, CDR1 is LGHDT and CDR2 YNNKEL (reference sequence). The CDR3: CASSLLPGQSTEAFF. The DNA for the CDR3 is TGTGCCAGCAGTTTATTACCGGGACAGAGCACTGAAGCTTTCTTT.

CDR3 amino acids: CATEAYNEQFF. In nucleotides, the CDR3 is TGTGCCACCGAAGCTTACAATGAGCAGTTCTTC. The V gene is TRBV5-4, the J gene TRBJ2-1; no firm D call. There are 11 residues in the CDR3. The germline V gene has CDR1 SGHNT and CDR2 YYREEE (reference sequence). Deletions cut 9 bases from V and 4 bases from J, with 8 bases between.

The chain couples TRBV7-9 to TRBJ1-1; no reliable D call. V dropped 6 bases and J dropped 0 bases, with 8 bases sitting between them. Germline V gene sequence: CDR1 SEHNR, CDR2 FQNEAQ (reference sequence). CDR3 length: 13 amino acids. CDR3 sequence (DNA): TGTGCCAGCAGTACTGGAGTGAACACTGAAGCTTTCTTT. Translation: CASSTGVNTEAFF.

The chain joins TRBV27 to TRBJ1-2; possibly TRBD1 for D (5 bases). CDR1 is MNHEY and CDR2 is SMNVEV in the germline V gene (reference sequence). There are 13 residues in the CDR3. Trimming pared 4 bases from V and 11 bases from J, leaving 17 bases between. The CDR3 DNA reads as TGTGCCAGCAGTTCTCCAGGGTCTCTTGGTTACACCTTC. Protein product: CASSSPGSLGYTF.

The chain couples TRBV28 to TRBJ1-5, with 7 nucleotides matching TRBD1. Losses at the gene ends were 4 bases for V and 5 bases for J; bases not matched to a gene: 8. Germline CDR1 MDHEN, CDR2 SYDVKM. This CDR3 contains 15 residues. The DNA for the CDR3 is TGTGCCAGCAGTTCGATACAGGGGTCGTATCAGCCCCAGCATTTT. This translates into CASSSIQGSYQPQHF.

This clone was picked up one time. The CDR3 reads CASSLVGGSNTGELFF. Written as DNA, the CDR3 is TGTGCCAGCAGCTTGGTTGGCGGGTCGAACACCGGGGAGCTGTTTTTT. J is TRBJ2-2 and V is TRBV5-4; D is perhaps TRBD2 (5 bases). Germline V gene data show CDR1 as SGHNT and CDR2 as YYREEE (reference sequence). The CDR3 is made up of 16 amino acids. The V end was cut by 0 bases, the J end by 0 bases, with 9 bases between.

V and J are TRBV7-2 and TRBJ1-5, with 7 bases identical to TRBD1. The CDR3 covers 14 residues. V gave up 1 base and J gave up 7 bases; unmatched junction bases: 4. The germline V gene has CDR1 SGHTA and CDR2 FQGNSA. This CDR3 reads CASSLEDRVQPQHF. The DNA of the CDR3 is TGTGCCAGCAGCTTAGAAGACAGGGTCCAGCCCCAGCATTTT.

The rearrangement uses TRBV7-2 and TRBJ1-5; 7 nucleotides agree with TRBD1. Germline CDR1 SGHTA, CDR2 FQGNSA. With 1 base clipped from V and 4 bases from J, the junction kept 10 bases outside the gene matches. This CDR3 has 17 residues. CDR3 in amino acids: CASSLGGGPPNNQPQHF. The CDR3 nucleotides read TGTGCCAGCAGCTTAGGAGGGGGCCCACCTAATAATCAGCCCCAGCATTTT. The full variable domain, with the rest looked up from reference TRBV7-2 and TRBJ1-5, is GAGVSQSPSNKVTEKGKDVELRCDPISGHTALYWYRQSLGQGLEFLIYFQGNSAPDKSGLPSDRFSAERTGGSVSTLTIQRTQQEDSAVYLCASSLGGGPPNNQPQHFGDGTRLSIL.